This T cell receptor (beta chain) is drawn from a study of T-cell reconstitution after alpha-beta-depleted transplantation in children. Trimming took 3 bases from V and 1 from J, leaving 9 bases between them. Per the germline V gene, CDR1 is SEHNR and CDR2 is FQNEAQ (reference sequence). The CDR3 runs to 14 residues. Study results and limitations: Reportedly, only several hundred clones from non-depleted graft cells drove alpha-beta T-cell counts at about two months.

The library targeted TCRbeta and was prepared with unique molecular identifiers. MiXCR, applied by TCRdb to the PCR reads, yields one record per CDR3 protein. The sample carries 580,000 or so distinct CDR3 sequences, about 21% recorded once. This clonotype has a handful of counts. The antigen remains undetermined. The TCR comes from a boy in the first two years of life who had a stem cell transplant for acute myeloid leukemia, so the T cells may come from the graft donor. The chain uses TRBV7-9 and TRBJ2-5, with D possibly being TRBD1 (6 bases). The sequences come from PBMCs, mostly from graft donor cells, collected 360 days after TCRalphabeta/CD19-depleted stem cell transplant. CDR3 DNA sequence: TGTGCCAGCAGCTTGGACAGAATCCAAGAGACCCAGTACTTC. Translation: CASSLDRIQETQYF. The full variable domain, completed using reference TRBV7-9 and TRBJ2-5, is DTGVSQNPRHKITKRGQNVTFRCDPISEHNRLYWYRQTLGQGPEFLTYFQNEAQLEKSRLLSDRFSAERPKGSFSTLEIQRTEQGDSAMYLCASSLDRIQETQYFGPGTRLLVL.